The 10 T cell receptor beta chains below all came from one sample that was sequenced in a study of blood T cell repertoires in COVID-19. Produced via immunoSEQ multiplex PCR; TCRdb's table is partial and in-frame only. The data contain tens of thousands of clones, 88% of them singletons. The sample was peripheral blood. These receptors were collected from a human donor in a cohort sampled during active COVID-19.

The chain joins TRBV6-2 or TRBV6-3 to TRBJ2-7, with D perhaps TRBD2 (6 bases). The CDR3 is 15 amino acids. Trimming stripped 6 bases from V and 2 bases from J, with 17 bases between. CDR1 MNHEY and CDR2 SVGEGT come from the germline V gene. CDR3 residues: CASSLRVSGPYEQYF. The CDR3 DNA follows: TGTGCCAGCAGCCTTCGCGTTAGCGGTCCCTACGAGCAGTACTTC.

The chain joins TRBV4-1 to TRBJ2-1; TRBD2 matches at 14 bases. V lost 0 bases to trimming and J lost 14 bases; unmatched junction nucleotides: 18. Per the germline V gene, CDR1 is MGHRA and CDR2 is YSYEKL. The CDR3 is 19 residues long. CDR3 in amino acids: CASSQEEGRPGLAGDFEFF. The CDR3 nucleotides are TGCGCCAGCAGCCAAGAGGAGGGCCGACCGGGACTAGCGGGAGATTTTGAGTTCTTC.

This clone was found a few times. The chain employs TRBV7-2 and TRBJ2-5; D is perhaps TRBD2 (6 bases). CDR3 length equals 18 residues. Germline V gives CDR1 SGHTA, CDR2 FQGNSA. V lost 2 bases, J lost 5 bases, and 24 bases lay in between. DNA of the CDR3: TGTGCCAGCAGCTTAACTTGGCCGGGCTCCTACCTAGCGGAGACCCAGTACTTC. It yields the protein CASSLTWPGSYLAETQYF. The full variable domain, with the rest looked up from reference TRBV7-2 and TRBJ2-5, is GAGVSQSPSNKVTEKGKDVELRCDPISGHTALYWYRQSLGQGLEFLIYFQGNSAPDKSGLPSDRFSAERTGGSVSTLTIQRTQQEDSAVYLCASSLTWPGSYLAETQYFGPGTRLLVL.

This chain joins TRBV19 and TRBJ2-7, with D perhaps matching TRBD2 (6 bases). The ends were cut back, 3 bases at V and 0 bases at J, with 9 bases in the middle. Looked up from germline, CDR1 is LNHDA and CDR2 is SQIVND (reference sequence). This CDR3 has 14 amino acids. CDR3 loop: CASSIGSLSYEQYF. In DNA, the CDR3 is TGTGCCAGTAGTATCGGGAGCCTCTCCTACGAGCAGTACTTC. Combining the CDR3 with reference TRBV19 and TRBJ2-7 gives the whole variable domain DGGITQSPKYLFRKEGQNVTLSCEQNLNHDAMYWYRQDPGQGLRLIYYSQIVNDFQKGDIAEGYSVSREKKESFPLTVTSAQKNPTAFYLCASSIGSLSYEQYFGPGTRLTVT.

The CDR3 here is CASLEGDASSREQFF. The CDR3 DNA sequence: TGTGCCAGCCTCGAAGGTGACGCGTCGTCGAGGGAGCAGTTCTTC. V gene TRBV19 combines with J gene TRBJ2-1, with D uncertain. Germline V gives CDR1 LNHDA, CDR2 SQIVND (reference sequence). This CDR3 spans 15 amino acids. The V end lost 9 bases, the J end lost 10 bases, and 25 bases lay between the germline ends. The full variable domain, rest sourced from reference TRBV19 and TRBJ2-1, is DGGITQSPKYLFRKEGQNVTLSCEQNLNHDAMYWYRQDPGQGLRLIYYSQIVNDFQKGDIAEGYSVSREKKESFPLTVTSAQKNPTAFYLCASLEGDASSREQFFGPGTRLTVL.

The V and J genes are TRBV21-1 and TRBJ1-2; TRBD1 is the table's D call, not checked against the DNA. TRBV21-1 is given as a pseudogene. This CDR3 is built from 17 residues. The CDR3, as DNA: TGTGCCAGCAGCAAAAAGGGGCTGGACAGGGTATATTGTGGCTACACCTTC. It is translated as CASSKKGLDRVYCGYTF.

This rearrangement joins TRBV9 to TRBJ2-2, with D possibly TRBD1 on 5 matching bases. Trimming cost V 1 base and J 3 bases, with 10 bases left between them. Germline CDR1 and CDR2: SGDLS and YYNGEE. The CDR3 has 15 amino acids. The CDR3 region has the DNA TGTGCCAGCAGCGTATCAGGGATCGACACCGGGGAGCTGTTTTTT. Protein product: CASSVSGIDTGELFF.

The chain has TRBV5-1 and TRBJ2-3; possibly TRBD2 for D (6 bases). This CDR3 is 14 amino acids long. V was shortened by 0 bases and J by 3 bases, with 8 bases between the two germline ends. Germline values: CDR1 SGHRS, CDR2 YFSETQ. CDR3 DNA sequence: TGCGCCAGCAGCTTGGCAGGGAGGACAGATACGCAGTATTTT. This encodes CASSLAGRTDTQYF. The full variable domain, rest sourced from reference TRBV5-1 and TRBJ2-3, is KAGVTQTPRYLIKTRGQQVTLSCSPISGHRSVSWYQQTPGQGLQFLFEYFSETQRNKGNFPGRFSGRQFSNSRSEMNVSTLELGDSALYLCASSLAGRTDTQYFGPGTRLTVL.

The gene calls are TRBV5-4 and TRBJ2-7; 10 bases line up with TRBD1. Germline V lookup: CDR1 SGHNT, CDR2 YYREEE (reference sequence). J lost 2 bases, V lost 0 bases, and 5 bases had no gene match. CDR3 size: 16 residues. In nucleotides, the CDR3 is TGTGCCAGCAGCTTGGGTCGGGACAGGGGAGCCTACGAGCAGTACTTC. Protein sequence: CASSLGRDRGAYEQYF. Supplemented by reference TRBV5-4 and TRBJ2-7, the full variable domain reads ETGVTQSPTHLIKTRGQQVTLRCSSQSGHNTVSWYQQALGQGPQFIFQYYREEENGRGNFPPRFSGLQFPNYSSELNVNALELDDSALYLCASSLGRDRGAYEQYFGPGTRLTVT.

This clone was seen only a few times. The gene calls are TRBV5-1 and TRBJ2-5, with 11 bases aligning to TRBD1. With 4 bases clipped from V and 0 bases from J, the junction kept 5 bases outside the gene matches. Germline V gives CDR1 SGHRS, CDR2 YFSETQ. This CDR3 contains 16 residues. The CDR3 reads CASSGGTGGYQETQYF. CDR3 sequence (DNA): TGCGCCAGCAGCGGGGGGACAGGGGGTTACCAAGAGACCCAGTACTTC.